This T cell receptor (beta chain) was found in a study of T cell responses to AZD1222 COVID-19 vaccine. General study results and limits: Females made up more of the donors, who were largely white British, and clonal diversity may have come out too low.

Produced via immunoSEQ multiplex PCR; TCRdb's table is partial and in-frame only. The table shows about 100,000 clones, with about 93% occurring only once. With regard to this clone: The antigen is not known.

The specimen comprised peripheral blood, sampled on day 0 of AZD1222 vaccination. The source of this sequence is an adult in good health.

The CDR3 nucleotides are TGTGCCAGCAGTTTATCATGGGACAGGACCTACGAGCAGTACTTC. Its translation is CASSLSWDRTYEQYF. This rearrangement joins TRBV27 to TRBJ2-7, with 8 bases matching TRBD1. After removal of 0 bases from V and 2 bases from J, the junction contained 3 bases not matched to a gene. CDR3 length: 15 residues. Per germline, CDR1 MNHEY and CDR2 SMNVEV (reference sequence).